The 29 T cell receptor beta chains given below trace back to one sample, sequenced in a study of T-cell reconstitution after alpha-beta-depleted transplantation in children. Unique molecular identifiers tagged the TCRbeta library. TCRdb reprocessed the PCR reads with MiXCR, giving one entry per CDR3 protein. Among roughly 220,000 distinct CDR3 sequences listed, over 9.5% were seen once. Sequenced here: PBMCs from the stem cell graft donor, sampled from the stem cell graft. These receptors were taken from a human donor who donated a stem cell graft to a child with SCID.

This clonotype has ten or more counts. V usage is TRBV30 and J usage is TRBJ1-5, with TRBD1 as a possible D gene (5 bases). This CDR3 is 15 amino acids long. The V gene's germline CDR1 is GTSNPN and CDR2 SVGIG (reference sequence). Trimming pared 1 base from V and 2 bases from J, leaving 12 bases between. CDR3 in amino acids: CAWSGGAGGNQPQHF. The CDR3 DNA reads TGTGCCTGGAGTGGTGGGGCGGGGGGCAATCAGCCCCAGCATTTT.

This clonotype was recorded at least ten times. V and J are TRBV27 and TRBJ2-5; TRBD2 might be the D (5 bases). V lost 4 bases and J 5 bases, leaving 11 bases between the germline ends. This CDR3 has 13 amino acids. CDR1 and CDR2 from the germline V gene are MNHEY and SMNVEV (reference sequence). CDR3 bases: TGTGCCAGCAGTTCCGACTACGAGGAGACCCAGTACTTC. It specifies CASSSDYEETQYF.

This clonotype occurred many times. The J gene is TRBJ2-1, the V gene TRBV24-1, with TRBD1 matching 7 bases. The germline gives CDR1 KGHDR, CDR2 SFDVKD. CDR3 length: 13 amino acids. V was pared by 4 bases and J by 8 bases, with 4 bases of the junction left unmatched. This chain's CDR3 is CATSDTDRYEQFF. CDR3 DNA: TGTGCCACCAGTGACACGGACAGGTATGAGCAGTTCTTC.

This clonotype was seen many times. The chain is built from TRBV28 and TRBJ2-2, with D possibly being TRBD2 (7 bases). V was trimmed by 8 bases and J by 5 bases, leaving 21 bases between them. Germline V gene data show CDR1 as MDHEN and CDR2 as SYDVKM. This CDR3 contains 16 residues. The CDR3 sequence: CASRMFEGGITGELFF. CDR3 in DNA: TGTGCCAGCCGTATGTTCGAGGGGGGGATTACCGGGGAGCTGTTTTTT.

In its sample, this clonotype was seen a few times. The V and J genes are TRBV5-1 and TRBJ2-1; 8 positions agree with TRBD2. After removal of 0 bases from V and 8 bases from J, the junction contained 4 bases not matched to a gene. The CDR3 covers 14 residues. Per the germline V gene, CDR1 is SGHRS and CDR2 is YFSETQ. The CDR3 bases are TGCGCCAGCAGCTTGGACGGGGGGGGGTATGAGCAGTTCTTC. This encodes CASSLDGGGYEQFF.

This clonotype appeared many times. The chain recombines TRBV5-1 with TRBJ2-3; D is ambiguous. Germline V gene lookup returns CDR1 SGHRS and CDR2 YFSETQ. The CDR3 covers 17 residues. The V end lost 4 bases, the J end lost 4 bases, and 22 bases lay between the germline ends. The CDR3 nucleotides are TGCGCCAGCAGCCCGAGGCACCTGGGAAATGGCCCAGATACGCAGTATTTT. It translates to CASSPRHLGNGPDTQYF. Full variable domain (outside the CDR3, taken from reference TRBV5-1 and TRBJ2-3): KAGVTQTPRYLIKTRGQQVTLSCSPISGHRSVSWYQQTPGQGLQFLFEYFSETQRNKGNFPGRFSGRQFSNSRSEMNVSTLELGDSALYLCASSPRHLGNGPDTQYFGPGTRLTVL.

About this clonotype: One junction end does not reproduce the germline sequence, and a read error may be involved. The chain links TRBV29-1 to TRBJ1-2; D remains ambiguous. The germline CDR1 and CDR2 sequences are SQVTM and ANQGSEA. CDR3 size: 14 residues. CDR3 sequence: CSVKCADLNYDYTF. CDR3 in DNA: TGCAGCGTTAAATGTGCAGACCTTAACTATGACTACACCTTC.

This clonotype was found many times. The chain joins TRBV5-1 to TRBJ2-5, with 7 bases identical to TRBD1. The CDR3 loop spans 14 amino acids. V gave up 2 bases and J gave up 2 bases; unmatched junction bases: 3. CDR1 and CDR2 (germline): SGHRS, YFSETQ. The CDR3 DNA reads TGCGCCAGCAGCTTCGGACAGGCACAAGAGACCCAGTACTTC. This sequence encodes CASSFGQAQETQYF.

This clonotype showed up many times. The V call is TRBV5-5, the J call TRBJ2-7; 8 bases line up with TRBD2. Germline-derived CDR1 and CDR2 are SGHKS and YYEKEE (reference sequence). V dropped 2 bases and J dropped 0; count of bases not matched to a gene: 7. CDR3 size: 16 residues. DNA for the CDR3: TGTGCCAGCAGCTTAACGGGGACTAGGAGCTCCTACGAGCAGTACTTC. It translates to CASSLTGTRSSYEQYF. The full variable domain, rest sourced from reference TRBV5-5 and TRBJ2-7, is DAGVTQSPTHLIKTRGQQVTLRCSPISGHKSVSWYQQVLGQGPQFIFQYYEKEERGRGNFPDRFSARQFPNYSSELNVNALLLGDSALYLCASSLTGTRSSYEQYFGPGTRLTVT.

In regard to this clonotype: A much larger clone is a single base away; this may be a read error. This likely comes from a read error, as the CDR3 has no conserved phenylalanine or tryptophan at its end. J is TRBJ2-2 and V is TRBV12-3 or TRBV12-4; D is ambiguous. V was trimmed by 7 bases and J by 1 base, leaving 13 bases between them. The CDR3 extends over 15 amino acids. CDR3 nucleotides: TGTGCCAGCAAAAGTTTGCCCGAGAACACCGGGGAGCTGTTTATT. Its translation: CASKSLPENTGELFI.

This clonotype occurred many times. The chain has TRBV5-1 and TRBJ1-1; TRBD1 is a possible D gene (6 bases). CDR3 size: 14 residues. CDR1 and CDR2 (germline): SGHRS, YFSETQ. The V gene lost 4 bases and the J gene lost 1 base, with 11 bases spanning the gap. The CDR3 nucleotides are TGCGCCAGCAGCCCCGGGGGCCCGAACACTGAAGCTTTCTTT. Protein sequence: CASSPGGPNTEAFF.

This clonotype was picked up many times. The chain has TRBV7-9 and TRBJ1-1; D may be TRBD1 (5 bases). The CDR3 loop spans 15 amino acids. Germline V gene lookup returns CDR1 SEHNR and CDR2 FQNEAQ (reference sequence). The V gene lost 5 bases and the J gene lost 6 bases, with 19 bases spanning the gap. As DNA, the CDR3 is TGTGCCAGCAGCACACCGACAGTTCCCGGGGCTGAAGCTTTCTTT. Translating gives CASSTPTVPGAEAFF.

This clonotype occurred many times. The rearrangement links TRBV21-1 to TRBJ2-7; the table's D call TRBD1 went unverified against the DNA. TRBV21-1 is a known pseudogene. The CDR3 sequence is 18 residues long. The CDR3 protein is CASSKALPEGGSSYEQYF. DNA for the CDR3: TGTGCCAGCAGCAAAGCGCTTCCTGAGGGGGGGTCCTCCTACGAGCAGTACTTC.

In its sample, this clonotype was seen many times. The V gene is TRBV7-8, the J gene TRBJ1-2, with unresolved D. The CDR3 is 16 amino acids. The V end was cut by 1 base, the J end by 3 bases, with 15 bases between. CDR1 and CDR2 (germline): SGHVS, FQNEAQ. Here the CDR3 reads CASSLDFTKIDYGYTF. DNA for the CDR3: TGTGCCAGCAGCTTAGATTTCACGAAAATTGACTATGGCTACACCTTC.

A few counts support this clonotype. The V gene is TRBV18, the J gene TRBJ1-1, with D unclear. Germline values: CDR1 KGHSH, CDR2 LQKENI. The CDR3 is 13 amino acids. V gave up 5 bases and J gave up 4 bases, with 11 bases separating them. The CDR3 loop is CASSMAVGTEAFF. The CDR3 DNA is TGTGCCAGCTCAATGGCAGTAGGCACTGAAGCTTTCTTT.

This clonotype was seen a handful of times. This chain connects TRBV19 to TRBJ2-1; D might be TRBD2 (6 bases). V shed 8 bases and J shed 5 bases, with 22 bases lying between them. Germline CDR1 and CDR2: LNHDA and SQIVND (reference sequence). The CDR3 loop spans 16 amino acids. The CDR3 nucleotides are TGTGCCAGTTGGAACCAACTAGCCGCGGGCCACAATGAGCAGTTCTTC. Protein product: CASWNQLAAGHNEQFF.

This clonotype was observed a few times. The rearrangement joins TRBV27 to TRBJ2-7, with 7 nucleotides matching TRBD1. V shed 5 bases, J shed 0 bases, and the junction held 4 bases outside the gene matches. CDR3 length equals 14 residues. Looked up from germline, CDR1 is MNHEY and CDR2 is SMNVEV (reference sequence). CDR3 nucleotide sequence: TGTGCCAGCAGTCTGGACAGGAACTCCTACGAGCAGTACTTC. Amino acid sequence: CASSLDRNSYEQYF.

There are many counts of this clonotype. The chain is built from TRBV12-3 or TRBV12-4 and TRBJ1-2; D is unclear. The length of the CDR3 is 12 residues. Trimming took 5 bases from V and 3 from J, leaving 7 bases between them. This CDR3 reads CASSPGDYGYTF. In DNA form, the CDR3 reads TGTGCCAGCAGTCCCGGGGACTATGGCTACACCTTC.

This clonotype has a count of ten or more. The chain combines TRBV7-2 with TRBJ2-1; 11 bases agree with TRBD2. With 6 bases clipped from V and 3 bases from J, the junction kept 4 bases outside the gene matches. The germline gives CDR1 SGHTA, CDR2 FQGNSA. This CDR3 has 15 amino acids. The CDR3 bases are TGTGCCAGCAGGCTCACTAGCGGGGGCTACAATGAGCAGTTCTTC. It translates to CASRLTSGGYNEQFF.

This clonotype was observed a few times. The DNA for the CDR3 is TGTGCCAGCAGCTTTCGGACAGGGGGTAGGTCCTACGAGCAGTACTTC. Protein sequence: CASSFRTGGRSYEQYF. The V call is TRBV7-6, the J call TRBJ2-7, with 10 positions matching TRBD1. Germline-derived CDR1 and CDR2 are SGHVS and FNYEAQ. This CDR3 has 16 residues. The V segment lost 3 bases and the J segment 1 base; nucleotides outside the gene matches: 6.

This clonotype was picked up many times. The chain uses TRBV5-1 and TRBJ2-5; D perhaps matches TRBD2 (5 bases). From germline, CDR1 is SGHRS and CDR2 YFSETQ. This CDR3 spans 16 amino acids. V was pared by 0 bases and J by 2 bases, with 14 bases between. The CDR3 DNA is TGCGCCAGCAGCTTGGACCCGACAACTAGTCAAGAGACCCAGTACTTC. Translation: CASSLDPTTSQETQYF.

This clonotype was recorded at least ten times. The chain links TRBV6-5 to TRBJ1-3; TRBD1 agrees at 7 bases. CDR3 length: 15 amino acids. The ends lost 4 bases at V and 2 bases at J; junction bases unmatched: 5. In germline, CDR1 is MNHEY, CDR2 SVGAGI. The CDR3 here is CASSSPGGTGNTIYF. CDR3 nucleotides: TGTGCCAGCAGTTCCCCAGGGGGTACTGGAAACACCATATATTTT.

This clonotype was observed many times. The CDR3 loop is CASSFQSNEQFF. The CDR3 region has the DNA TGTGCCAGCAGTTTTCAATCGAATGAGCAGTTCTTC. This chain joins TRBV12-3 or TRBV12-4 and TRBJ2-1; D unclear. CDR3 size: 12 residues. V lost 3 bases, J lost 7 bases, and 7 bases lay in between.

Many counts were recorded for this clonotype. The V and J genes are TRBV14 and TRBJ2-2; no clear D. The V and J ends lost 1 base and 10 bases respectively, with 10 bases between them. Germline CDR1 reads SGHDN; CDR2 reads FVKESK. CDR3 size: 13 residues. CDR3: CASSQVVSEELFF. Written as DNA, the CDR3 is TGTGCCAGCAGCCAAGTTGTTTCCGAGGAGCTGTTTTTT.

In its sample, this clonotype was seen once. This could be a read error, since a much larger clone is one nucleotide away. This sequence joins TRBV5-1 and TRBJ2-7, with D hard to call. The CDR3 length is 12 residues. V gave up 4 bases and J gave up 5 bases, with 10 bases separating them. Germline values: CDR1 SGHRS, CDR2 YFSETQ. CDR3 DNA sequence: TGCGCCAGCAGCCCGGTTGTGAACGAGCAGTACTTC. This sequence encodes CASSPVVNEQYF.

This clonotype came up a few times. V usage is TRBV6-2 or TRBV6-3 and J usage is TRBJ1-2, with D maybe TRBD1 (5 bases). Trimming pared 6 bases from V and 5 bases from J, leaving 16 bases between. This CDR3 contains 14 residues. The germline CDR1 and CDR2 sequences are MNHEY and SVGEGT. The CDR3 here is CASRDRDGPYGYTF. The CDR3 DNA sequence: TGTGCCAGCAGAGACCGGGACGGACCATATGGCTACACCTTC.

This clonotype appeared many times. This chain uses TRBV4-3 with TRBJ2-7; D is unclear. The germline CDR1 and CDR2 sequences are LGHNA and YSLEER. There are 17 residues in the CDR3. V was shortened by 0 bases and J by 0 bases, with 15 bases between the two germline ends. This CDR3 is CASSQDLSTAFSYEQYF. For the CDR3, the DNA is TGCGCCAGCAGCCAAGATCTGAGTACCGCCTTCTCCTACGAGCAGTACTTC.

This clonotype has at least ten counts. The chain employs TRBV20-1 and TRBJ2-3; 7 bases are a match to TRBD2. The length of the CDR3 is 14 residues. V was pared by 2 bases and J by 5 bases, with 7 bases of the junction left unmatched. Per the germline V gene, CDR1 is DFQATT and CDR2 is SNEGSKA (reference sequence). CDR3 bases: TGCAGTGCTAGACCAGCGGGGTCCCGAGATACGCAGTATTTT. Protein sequence: CSARPAGSRDTQYF.

This clonotype appeared many times. The J gene is TRBJ1-2, the V gene TRBV27; no clear D. Germline CDR1 MNHEY, CDR2 SMNVEV (reference sequence). The CDR3 totals 14 residues. The V end lost 0 bases, the J end lost 10 bases, and 15 bases lay between the germline ends. Written as DNA, the CDR3 is TGTGCCAGCAGTTTATCTCTTGGGTTCGGGTTCTACACCTTC. It encodes CASSLSLGFGFYTF.